What follows describes a single TCR beta chain. The antigen remains unidentified. V was cut by 5 bases and J by 3 bases, with 14 bases left in between. Germline V CDR1 and CDR2: ENHRY, SYGVKD. The CDR3 is 14 residues long. These data belong to a study of T cell responses to AZD1222 COVID-19 vaccine. Study-level points and caveats: The donor cohort was predominantly white British with a female majority, and clonal diversity may have been underestimated. Spike-specific TCR breadth and depth grew following two AZD1222 doses.

Libraries were prepared by immunoSEQ multiplex PCR; TCRdb keeps only in-frame clonotypes and omits some of them. This table holds 70,000 to 95,000 clones, roughly 90% found once. The rearrangement links TRBV10-3 to TRBJ2-7; D tentatively fits TRBD1 or TRBD2 (5 bases each). The receptor's source is an adult in good health. The material sequenced was peripheral blood, taken on day 0 of MenACWY control vaccination. This CDR3 is CAISLTAADYEQYF. The CDR3, as DNA: TGTGCCATCAGTTTGACAGCGGCTGACTACGAGCAGTACTTC.